This T cell receptor (beta chain) was sequenced in a study of vaccination effects on CD4 cells after COVID-19. This clone has a handful of counts. Its antigen is unidentified. Isolation of CD4+ T cells took place after 10 days of culture. All participants had two doses of either the BNT162b2 or mRNA-1273 vaccine. Nobody among the vaccine recipients had prior SARS-CoV-2 infection (nucleocapsid antibodies were negative). General study findings and limits: Both infection-induced and vaccine-induced clones contracted markedly at late post-vaccination timepoints. Early timepoints after infection were absent, and convalescent patients were few in the study.

Assay used: immunoSEQ multiplex PCR; TCRdb lists only in-frame clones, some missing. Among approximately 38,000 clones listed, about 63% were seen once. The TCR comes from a human donor who received a COVID-19 vaccine. The specimen was CD4+ T cells from PBMCs cultured without peptide, collected after COVID-19 vaccination.

CDR3 DNA sequence: TGTGCCAGCAGCCGGGACAGAAATAACTATGGCTACACCTTC. Translation gives CASSRDRNNYGYTF. The chain is built from TRBV6-5 and TRBJ1-2; 7 bases agree with TRBD1. Germline values: CDR1 MNHEY, CDR2 SVGAGI. V lost 6 bases, J lost 1 base, and 5 bases stayed unmatched. This CDR3 is 14 amino acids long.